The present T cell receptor (beta chain) was sequenced within a study of cytomegalovirus exposure and HLA in healthy donors. Notes on the study in general: Immune exposure was documented only through CMV serostatus. Prior analysis indicated that the majority of TCR beta V segments exhibited productivity approximately 87% or approximately 30% of the time. Later findings reportedly placed an Asian-associated ancestry cluster below the approximately 630-donor mean for N-insertions.

In germline, CDR1 is SNHLY, CDR2 FYNNEI. The CDR3 loop spans 17 amino acids. Losses at the gene ends were 6 bases for V and 4 bases for J; bases not matched to a gene: 11. This clone was found once. Its antigen is not identified. The PCR used 60 Vbeta and 13 Jbeta primers. TCRdb's copy holds only in-frame clones and misses some; the assay was immunoSEQ multiplex PCR. The sample gives under 150,000 clones, 70% to 85% of which show up once; approximately 2.7% is in the top ten. The sample consisted of PBMCs. The sequence came from a woman aged 18-29 years in good health and CMV-seronegative. The chain has TRBV2 and TRBJ2-2, with 10 bases that match TRBD1. The CDR3 DNA sequence: TGTGCCAGCAGGGCCGACCGGGACAGGGGTTTCACCGGGGAGCTGTTTTTT. Protein sequence: CASRADRDRGFTGELFF.